This T cell receptor (beta chain) was captured in a study of shared clonotypes between healthy human individuals. Study details: Each donor's CD8 memory used one plate, CD8 naive two, each CD4 subset three. General study points: The diversity represented, both genetic and in exposure history, was limited by few donors.

The protocol was immunoSEQ multiplex PCR, while the TCRdb copy is restricted to in-frame clones and leaves out a portion. Among 2 million to 2.5 million clones listed, roughly 91% were seen once. The germline V gene has CDR1 SGHKS and CDR2 YYEKEE (reference sequence). V lost 0 bases to trimming and J lost 0 bases, with 10 bases between them. The CDR3 totals 16 residues. The naive CD8 fraction comprised CD45RO-negative cells positively selected for CCR7 and excluded terminally differentiated effector memory CD45RA+ cells. None of the donors, who were healthy HIV-negative adults, had recently had acute infections or vaccinations. Comments on this clone: The antigen remains undetermined.

The sample consisted of naive CD8+ T cells from PBMCs. The chain couples TRBV5-5 to TRBJ1-5; D not resolved. The TCR originated in a man aged 18 to 35 in good health. Some clones in this sample may be carry-over from other donors' samples. CDR3 region: CASSLAQRVSNQPQHF. CDR3 coding DNA: TGTGCCAGCAGCTTGGCCCAACGGGTTAGCAATCAGCCCCAGCATTTT.